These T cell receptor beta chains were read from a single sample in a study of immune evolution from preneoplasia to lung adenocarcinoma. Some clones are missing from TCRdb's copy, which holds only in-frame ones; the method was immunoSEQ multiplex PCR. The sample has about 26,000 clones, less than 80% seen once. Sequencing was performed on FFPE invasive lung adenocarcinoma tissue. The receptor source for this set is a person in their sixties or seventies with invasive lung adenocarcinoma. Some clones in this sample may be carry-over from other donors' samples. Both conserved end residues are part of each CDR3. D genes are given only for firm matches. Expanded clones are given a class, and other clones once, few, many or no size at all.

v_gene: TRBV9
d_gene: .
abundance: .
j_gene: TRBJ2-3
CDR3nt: TGTGCCAGCAGCGTCCGAGATACGCAGTATTTT
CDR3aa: CASSVRDTQYF

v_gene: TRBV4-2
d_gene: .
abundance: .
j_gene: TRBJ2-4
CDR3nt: TGTGCCAGCAGCCCCCAGGACGGTTCCAAAAACATTCAGTACTTC
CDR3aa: CASSPQDGSKNIQYF

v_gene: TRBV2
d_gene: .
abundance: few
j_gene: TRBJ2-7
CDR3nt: TGTGCCAGCTCGGTCGAGGGATCGAACGAGCAGTACTTC
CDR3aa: CASSVEGSNEQYF

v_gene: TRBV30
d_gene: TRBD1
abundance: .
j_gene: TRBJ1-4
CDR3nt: TGTGCCTGGAGCGACAGGGGAGTTCGGGAAAAACTGTTTTTT
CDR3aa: CAWSDRGVREKLFF

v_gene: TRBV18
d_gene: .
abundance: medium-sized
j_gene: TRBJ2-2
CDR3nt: TGTGCCAGCTCACCACCGAACAGAGCGAACACCGGGGAGCTGTTTTTT
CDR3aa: CASSPPNRANTGELFF

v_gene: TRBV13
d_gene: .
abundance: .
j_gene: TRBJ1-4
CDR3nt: TGTGCCAGCAGCTTAGCCGGGGAAAAACTGTTTTTT
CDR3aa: CASSLAGEKLFF

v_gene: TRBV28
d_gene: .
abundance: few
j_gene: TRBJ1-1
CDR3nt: TGTGCCAGCAGTCTTCCAAACAGGAACACTGAAGCTTTCTTT
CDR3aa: CASSLPNRNTEAFF

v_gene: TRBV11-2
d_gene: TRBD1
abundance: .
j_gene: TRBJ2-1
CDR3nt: TGTGCCAGCAGCTTAATTCCAGGGGACAGCTACAATGAGCAGTTCTTC
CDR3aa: CASSLIPGDSYNEQFF

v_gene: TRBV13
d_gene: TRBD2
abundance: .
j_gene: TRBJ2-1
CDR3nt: TGTGCCAGCAGCTTGACTAGCGGCCAGTACAATGAGCAGTTCTTC
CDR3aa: CASSLTSGQYNEQFF

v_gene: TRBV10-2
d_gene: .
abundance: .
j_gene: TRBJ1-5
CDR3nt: TGCGCCAGCAGCGGGACGGATTCAGCGCAGCCCCAGCATTTT
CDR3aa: CASSGTDSAQPQHF

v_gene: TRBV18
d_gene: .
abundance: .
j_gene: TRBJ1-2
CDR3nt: TGTGCCAGCTCACCAGGTTGGGGCAGAGCTAACTATGGCTACACCTTC
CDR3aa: CASSPGWGRANYGYTF

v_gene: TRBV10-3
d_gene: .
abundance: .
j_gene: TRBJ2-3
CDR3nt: TGTGCCATCACCAACCCTTCAGGGTCGGGCATGGATACGCAGTATTTT
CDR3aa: CAITNPSGSGMDTQYF

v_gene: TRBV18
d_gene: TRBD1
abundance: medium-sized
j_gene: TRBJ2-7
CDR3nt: TGTGCCAGCTCACCCGGGACAGGGGTGAGCTACGAGCAGTACTTC
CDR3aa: CASSPGTGVSYEQYF

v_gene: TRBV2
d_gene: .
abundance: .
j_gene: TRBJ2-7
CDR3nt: TGTGCCAGCATATCGGGCACGATCTACGAGCAGTACTTC
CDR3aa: CASISGTIYEQYF

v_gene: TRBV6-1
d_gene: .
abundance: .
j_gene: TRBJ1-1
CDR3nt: TGTGCCAGCAGTGAGCAGGGAGAGAACACTGAAGCTTTCTTT
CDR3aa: CASSEQGENTEAFF

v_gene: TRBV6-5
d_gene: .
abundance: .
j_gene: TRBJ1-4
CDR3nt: TGTGCCAGCAGAAGACTTGGGGAAAAACTGTTTTTT
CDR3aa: CASRRLGEKLFF

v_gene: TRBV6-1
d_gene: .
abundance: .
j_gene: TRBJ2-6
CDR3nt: TGTGCCAGCAGTGAGGACAGTTCGGGGGCCAACGTCCTGACTTTC
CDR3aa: CASSEDSSGANVLTF

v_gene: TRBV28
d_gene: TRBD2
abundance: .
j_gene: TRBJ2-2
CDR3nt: TGTGCCAGCACCGCGGGGGACGCGAACACCGGGGAGCTGTTTTTT
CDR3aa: CASTAGDANTGELFF

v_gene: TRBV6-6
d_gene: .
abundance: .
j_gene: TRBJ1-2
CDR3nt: TGTGCCAGCAGGGAATTCTATGGCTACACCTTC
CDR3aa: CASREFYGYTF

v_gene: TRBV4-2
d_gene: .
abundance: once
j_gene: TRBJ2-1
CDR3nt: TGTGCCAGCAGCCAAGCCCCAGGGGACGCTGGCAATGAGCAGTTCTTC
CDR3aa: CASSQAPGDAGNEQFF

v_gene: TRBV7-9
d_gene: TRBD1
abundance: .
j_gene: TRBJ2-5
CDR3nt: TGTGCCAGCAGCCGGACAGGGGGCTGGCAAGAGACCCAGTACTTC
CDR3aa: CASSRTGGWQETQYF

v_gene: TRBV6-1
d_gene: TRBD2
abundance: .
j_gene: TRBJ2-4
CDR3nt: TGTGCCAGCCCGGGGGGAGGGTCCAAAAACATTCAGTACTTC
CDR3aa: CASPGGGSKNIQYF

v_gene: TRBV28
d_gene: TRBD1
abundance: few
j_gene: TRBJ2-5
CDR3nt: TGTGCCAGCAGTTTATCAGGCCAGGGGGCGAGTGAGACCCAGTACTTC
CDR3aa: CASSLSGQGASETQYF

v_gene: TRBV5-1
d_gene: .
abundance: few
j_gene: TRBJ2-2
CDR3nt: TGCGCCAGCCGGGACTCGGTTGGAACCGGGGAGCTGTTTTTT
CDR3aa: CASRDSVGTGELFF

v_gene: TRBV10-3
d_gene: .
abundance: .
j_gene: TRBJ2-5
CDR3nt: TGTGCCATCAGTCGGGGAGGAGAGACCCAGTACTTC
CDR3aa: CAISRGGETQYF

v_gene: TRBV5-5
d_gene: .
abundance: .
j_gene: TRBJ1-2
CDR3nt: TGTGCCAGCTGGTCGTCGAGGGATCCTAACTATGGCTACACCTTC
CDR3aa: CASWSSRDPNYGYTF

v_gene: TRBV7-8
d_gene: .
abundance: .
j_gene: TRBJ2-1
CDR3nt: TGTGCCAGCAGCTTTACGGACTCAAGTTCTGAGCAGTTCTTC
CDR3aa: CASSFTDSSSEQFF

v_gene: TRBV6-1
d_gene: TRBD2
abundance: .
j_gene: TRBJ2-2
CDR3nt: TGTGCCAGCCACAAGACTAGCGAAGGCGGGGAGCTGTTTTTT
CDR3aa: CASHKTSEGGELFF

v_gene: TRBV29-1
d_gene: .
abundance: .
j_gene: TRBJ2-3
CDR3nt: TGCAGCGGGATGGACTATAACACAGATACGCAGTATTTT
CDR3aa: CSGMDYNTDTQYF

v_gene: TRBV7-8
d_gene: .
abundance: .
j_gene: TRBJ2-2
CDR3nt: TGTGCCAGCGGACCTTCCAACACCGGGGAGCTGTTTTTT
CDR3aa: CASGPSNTGELFF

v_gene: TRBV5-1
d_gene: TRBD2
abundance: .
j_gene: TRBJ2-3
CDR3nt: TGCGCCAGCAGCTTGAGTCACACTCCGGGACTAGCGGGAGCAGATACGCAGTATTTT
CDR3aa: CASSLSHTPGLAGADTQYF

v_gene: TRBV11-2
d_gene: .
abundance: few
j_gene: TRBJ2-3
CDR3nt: TGTGCCAGCAGCTTAGGCCCCACAAGCGGAAATACGCAGTATTTT
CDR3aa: CASSLGPTSGNTQYF

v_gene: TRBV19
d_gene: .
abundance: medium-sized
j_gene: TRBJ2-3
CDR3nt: TGTGCCAGTAGTATGGGACGGAGCACAGATACGCAGTATTTT
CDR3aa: CASSMGRSTDTQYF

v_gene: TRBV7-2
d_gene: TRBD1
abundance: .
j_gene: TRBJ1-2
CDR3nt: TGTGCCAGCAGCCCCAGCTGGACAGGATCCTATGGCTACACCTTC
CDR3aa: CASSPSWTGSYGYTF

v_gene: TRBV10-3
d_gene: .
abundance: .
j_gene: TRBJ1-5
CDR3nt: TGTGCCATCAGTGACTCCGACAGTGGCAATCAGCTCCAGCATTTT
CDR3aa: CAISDSDSGNQLQHF

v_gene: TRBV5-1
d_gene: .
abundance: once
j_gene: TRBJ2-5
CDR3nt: TGCGCCAGCAGCTTGGCCACGTCGTTGCAGGCAGAGACCCAGTACTTC
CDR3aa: CASSLATSLQAETQYF

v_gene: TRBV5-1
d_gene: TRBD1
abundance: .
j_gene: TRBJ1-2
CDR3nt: TGCGCCAGCAGCTTTTTGGACAGGGACACGGATGGCTACACCTTC
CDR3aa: CASSFLDRDTDGYTF

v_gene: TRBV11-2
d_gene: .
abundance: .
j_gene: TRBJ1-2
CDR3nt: TGTGCCAGCAGCTTAGGGGGTACCGGGACACCTCGTAGAGATGGCTACACCTTC
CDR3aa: CASSLGGTGTPRRDGYTF

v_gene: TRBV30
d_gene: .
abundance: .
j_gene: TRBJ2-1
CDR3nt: TGTGCCTGGAGTCATCTGGAGGGGGAGGATGAGCAGTTCTTC
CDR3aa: CAWSHLEGEDEQFF

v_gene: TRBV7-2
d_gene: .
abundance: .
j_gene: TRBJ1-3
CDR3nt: TGTGCCAGCAGCCCTTCTGCCAAGGCTGGAAACACCATATATTTT
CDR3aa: CASSPSAKAGNTIYF

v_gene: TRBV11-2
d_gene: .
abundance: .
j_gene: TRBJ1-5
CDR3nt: TGTGCCAGCAGCTTAGATTTACAGGGAAATCCCCAGCATTTT
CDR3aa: CASSLDLQGNPQHF

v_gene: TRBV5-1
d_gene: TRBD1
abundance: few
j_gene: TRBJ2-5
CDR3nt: TGCGCCAGCAGCTCGCCGACAGGGCCGGAGACCCAGTACTTC
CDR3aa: CASSSPTGPETQYF

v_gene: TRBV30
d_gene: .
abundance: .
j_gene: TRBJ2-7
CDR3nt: TGTGCCTGGAGTGTACAAAACGAGCAGTACTTC
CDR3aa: CAWSVQNEQYF

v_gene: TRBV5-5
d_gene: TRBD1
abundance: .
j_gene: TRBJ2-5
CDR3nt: TGTGCCAGCAGCTTGGAAGGGACAGGGAGAGGAGAGACCCAGTACTTC
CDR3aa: CASSLEGTGRGETQYF

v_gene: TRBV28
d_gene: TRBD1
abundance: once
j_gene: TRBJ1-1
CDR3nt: TGTGCCAGCAGTCGGGACAGGGTAACTGAAGCTTTCTTT
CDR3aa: CASSRDRVTEAFF

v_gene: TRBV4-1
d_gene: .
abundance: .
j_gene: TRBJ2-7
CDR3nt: TGCGCCAGCAGCCAAGGACAGCACTACGAGCAGTACTTC
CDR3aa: CASSQGQHYEQYF

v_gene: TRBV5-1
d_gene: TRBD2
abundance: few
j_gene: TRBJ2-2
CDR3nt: TGCGCCAGCAGCTTGGAATCTTCGAGGTTTAGGGACACTCCGGGACTAGCGGGACCCGGGGAGCTGTTTTTT
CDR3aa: CASSLESSRFRDTPGLAGPGELFF

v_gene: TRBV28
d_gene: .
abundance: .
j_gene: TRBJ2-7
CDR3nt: TGTGCCAGCAGTTTAGGGATCTACGAGCAGTACTTC
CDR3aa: CASSLGIYEQYF

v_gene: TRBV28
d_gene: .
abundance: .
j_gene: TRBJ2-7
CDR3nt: TGTGCCAGCAGTGCGGGACGGCCCTACGAGCAGTACTTC
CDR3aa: CASSAGRPYEQYF

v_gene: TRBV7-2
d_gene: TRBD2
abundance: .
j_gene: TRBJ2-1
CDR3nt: TGTGCCACGGGGGAGACTAGCGGGATATGGGGGGAGAATGAGCAGTTCTTC
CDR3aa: CATGETSGIWGENEQFF

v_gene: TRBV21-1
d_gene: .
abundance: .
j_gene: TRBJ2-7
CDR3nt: TGTGCCAGCAGCAAAGGACGGACGATCCCCTACGAGCAGTACTTC
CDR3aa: CASSKGRTIPYEQYF

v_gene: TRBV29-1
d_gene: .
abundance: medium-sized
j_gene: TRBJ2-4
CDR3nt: TGCAGCGGGAGCCCTCCCTCCGGGGCTGGAAACATTCAGTACTTC
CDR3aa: CSGSPPSGAGNIQYF

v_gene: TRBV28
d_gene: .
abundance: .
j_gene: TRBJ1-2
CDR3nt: TGTGCCAGCCGTCAGTCAGCTAACTATGGCTACACCTTC
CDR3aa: CASRQSANYGYTF

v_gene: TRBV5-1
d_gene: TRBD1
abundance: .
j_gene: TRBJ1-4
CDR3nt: TGCGCCAGCAGCTTGGCCGGGACAGACAATGAAAAACTGTTTTTT
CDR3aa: CASSLAGTDNEKLFF

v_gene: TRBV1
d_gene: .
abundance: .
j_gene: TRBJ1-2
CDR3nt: TGCACCAGCAGCGGGGGAGTTGGCTACACCTTC
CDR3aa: CTSSGGVGYTF

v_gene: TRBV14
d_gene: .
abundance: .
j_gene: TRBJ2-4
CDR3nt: TGTGCCAGCAGCCAAGATCAGATTATAAACATTCAGTACTTC
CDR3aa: CASSQDQIINIQYF

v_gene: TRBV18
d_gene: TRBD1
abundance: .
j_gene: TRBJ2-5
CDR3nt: TGTGCCAGCTCACTTCAACAGGGGGCAGAAGAGACCCAGTACTTC
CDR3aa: CASSLQQGAEETQYF